These T cell receptor beta chains were read from a single sample in a study of cytomegalovirus exposure and HLA in healthy donors. Produced via immunoSEQ multiplex PCR; TCRdb's table is partial and in-frame only. Altogether 55,000 to 70,000 clones are present, roughly 73% being singletons, with the ten largest covering about 5%. The source material was PBMCs. These receptors came from a male donor in good health and CMV-seropositive. Both conserved end residues are part of each CDR3. Fields, in order: J gene, D gene, clone size, V gene, CDR3 protein, CDR3 DNA. A D gene is named only where the DNA matches it firmly. Clone size is not always given. Where it is, it says once, few, many or a class for expanded clones.

TRBJ2-1 | NA | NA | TRBV6-6 | CASSYFREHNEQFF | TGTGCCAGCAGTTACTTCCGGGAACACAATGAGCAGTTCTTC
TRBJ1-1 | TRBD1 | NA | TRBV9 | CASRAGTGGTEAFF | TGTGCCAGCAGGGCCGGGACAGGGGGAACTGAAGCTTTCTTT
TRBJ1-6 | NA | few | TRBV18 | CASSPLPGGSGSPLHF | TGTGCCAGCTCACCACTCCCGGGGGGCAGTGGTTCACCCCTCCACTTT
TRBJ2-5 | TRBD2 | NA | TRBV5-1 | CASSFGTSEEETQYF | TGCGCCAGCAGCTTCGGGACTAGCGAAGAAGAGACCCAGTACTTC
TRBJ1-3 | NA | NA | TRBV30 | CAWSNLRSGNTIYF | TGTGCCTGGTCTAACCTACGCTCTGGAAACACCATATATTTT
TRBJ2-3 | TRBD2 | NA | TRBV2 | CASSEEVGAGIRNTDTQYF | TGTGCCAGCAGTGAAGAGGTTGGAGCGGGGATCCGCAACACAGATACGCAGTATTTT
TRBJ1-1 | NA | NA | TRBV27 | CASSLPGGGGMNTEAFF | TGTGCCAGCAGTTTGCCGGGGGGAGGGGGGATGAACACTGAAGCTTTCTTT
TRBJ1-5 | NA | NA | TRBV19 | CASSTGWPQHF | TGTGCCAGTAGTACAGGGTGGCCCCAGCATTTT
TRBJ1-2 | TRBD1 | NA | TRBV6-5 | CASSSPTGGVYGYTF | TGTGCCAGCAGTTCCCCGACAGGGGGCGTTTATGGCTACACCTTC
TRBJ2-7 | TRBD1 | NA | TRBV7-2 | CASSSRETGEQYF | TGTGCCAGCAGCTCGAGAGAGACAGGGGAGCAGTACTTC
TRBJ2-5 | TRBD2 | NA | TRBV5-4 | CASSAQRAGGKTQYF | TGTGCCAGCAGCGCCCAAAGAGCGGGGGGAAAGACCCAGTACTTC
TRBJ2-7 | TRBD1 | NA | TRBV11-2 | CASSEGQIYEQYF | TGTGCCAGCAGCGAGGGACAGATCTACGAGCAGTACTTC
TRBJ2-7 | NA | NA | TRBV7-2 | CASNAVGRQSSSYEQYF | TGTGCCAGCAACGCAGTAGGTAGACAGTCTAGCTCCTACGAGCAGTACTTC
TRBJ2-3 | TRBD1 | few | TRBV6-6 | CASSPLGTESTDTQYF | TGTGCCAGCAGTCCGTTAGGGACAGAGAGCACAGATACGCAGTATTTT
TRBJ1-1 | NA | NA | TRBV25-1 | CASSSTGNTEAFF | TGTGCCAGCTCTTCCACGGGTAACACTGAAGCTTTCTTT
TRBJ2-1 | NA | NA | TRBV11-2 | CASSFTRAPRADEQFF | TGTGCCAGCAGCTTCACCAGGGCTCCCAGGGCCGATGAGCAGTTCTTC
TRBJ1-2 | NA | NA | TRBV7-9 | CASSLGGGTGYTF | TGTGCCAGCAGCTTAGGGGGCGGTACCGGCTACACCTTC
TRBJ2-7 | NA | NA | TRBV2 | CASLIGDSHEQYF | TGTGCCAGCCTCATAGGGGATTCCCACGAGCAGTACTTC
TRBJ1-5 | NA | NA | TRBV7-8 | CASSLRSRSQETGVSPQHF | TGTGCCAGCAGCTTGCGGTCCAGATCACAGGAAACGGGGGTATCGCCCCAGCATTTT
TRBJ2-7 | TRBD2 | NA | TRBV4-3 | CASSRGLAGGQTYEQYF | TGCGCCAGCAGCCGGGGACTAGCGGGGGGCCAGACCTACGAGCAGTACTTC
TRBJ2-1 | NA | NA | TRBV11-2 | CASRSGLRDEQFF | TGTGCCAGCCGTTCCGGACTCCGGGATGAGCAGTTCTTC
TRBJ2-2 | TRBD1 | NA | TRBV27 | CASRRDPGGENTGELFF | TGTGCCAGCAGGAGAGATCCAGGGGGCGAGAACACCGGGGAGCTGTTTTTT
TRBJ2-3 | NA | NA | TRBV28 | CASSLMEWNRLGDTQYF | TGTGCCAGCAGTTTGATGGAGTGGAACAGGTTGGGGGATACGCAGTATTTT
TRBJ2-7 | TRBD2 | NA | TRBV4-1 | CASSQGAGVGYEQYF | TGCGCCAGCAGCCAAGGGGCGGGGGTCGGCTACGAGCAGTACTTC
TRBJ2-7 | NA | NA | TRBV30 | CAWSVRRHQIYEQYF | TGTGCCTGGAGTGTACGGCGACACCAGATCTACGAGCAGTACTTC
TRBJ2-3 | TRBD1 | NA | TRBV2 | CAGKGQGLADTQYF | TGTGCCGGCAAGGGACAGGGTTTGGCAGATACGCAGTATTTT
TRBJ1-1 | TRBD1 | NA | TRBV2 | CATSTSTGGTEAFF | TGTGCCACCTCAACTTCGACAGGGGGGACTGAAGCTTTCTTT
TRBJ2-7 | NA | NA | TRBV7-9 | CASSSTGIHEQYF | TGTGCCAGCAGCAGCACAGGGATCCACGAGCAGTACTTC
TRBJ2-5 | TRBD2 | NA | TRBV6-6 | CASTMTSYGTQYF | TGTGCCAGCACTATGACTAGCTATGGGACCCAGTACTTC
TRBJ1-4 | TRBD1 | NA | TRBV6-1 | CASSEPGQGDEKLFF | TGTGCCAGCAGTGAACCGGGACAGGGCGATGAAAAACTGTTTTTT
TRBJ1-2 | NA | NA | TRBV27 | CASSLQENYGYTF | TGTGCCAGCAGCCTACAGGAAAACTATGGCTACACCTTC
TRBJ2-6 | TRBD1 | NA | TRBV30 | CAGDRTGSSGANVLTF | TGTGCCGGAGACCGGACAGGTTCCTCTGGGGCCAACGTCCTGACTTTC